The 2 T cell receptor beta chains reported below all come from one sample, sequenced in a study of T cell repertoires in cytomegalovirus infection. In TCRdb, the reads were re-called with MiXCR into one record per CDR3 protein. The data hold under 150,000 distinct CDR3 sequences, with roughly 9% observed a single time. Source material: PBMCs. The receptors were gathered from a human donor in good health (CMV status not recorded). Some clones in this sample may be carry-over from other donors' samples.

DNA for the CDR3: TGCAGTGCTGCGACAGGGGCGGTTGATGAGCAGTTCTTC. Protein: CSAATGAVDEQFF. This chain links TRBV20-1 with TRBJ2-1; 8 bases align to TRBD1. CDR3 length: 13 residues. Germline CDR1 is DFQATT and CDR2 is SNEGSKA (reference sequence). J was trimmed by 8 bases and V by 5 bases; bases with no gene match: 8.

This clonotype came up many times. The V call is TRBV11-2, the J call TRBJ2-2, with D tentatively TRBD1 (5 bases). Trimming removed 1 base at V and 7 bases at J, with 10 bases between. In germline, CDR1 is SGHAT, CDR2 FQNNGV. The CDR3 has 14 residues. CDR3 nucleotide sequence: TGTGCCAGCAGCTTAGGCCAGGGAAACGGGGAGCTGTTTTTT. Protein product: CASSLGQGNGELFF.